This TCR beta chain was documented in a study of T-cell memory formation after mild COVID-19. Each CDR3 protein is one row after TCRdb ran MiXCR on the 5' RACE reads. The sample has roughly 240,000 distinct CDR3 sequences, around 15% seen once. This clonotype appeared a few times. Germline CDR1 MNHEY, CDR2 SVGEGT. The germline V and J ends were trimmed by 6 bases and 3 bases, with 21 bases remaining between them. The CDR3 is 16 amino acids. V gene TRBV6-2 or TRBV6-3 combines with J gene TRBJ2-7; D is ambiguous. The source of this sequence is a man between 18 and 35 years old who had mild COVID-19 (a few samples of this study predate the infection). Cell type and time point are not known. Source material: PBMCs or a T cell subset sorted from them (not recorded which). CDR3: CASSLQAPFGIYEQYF. CDR3 in DNA: TGTGCCAGCAGCCTCCAGGCGCCCTTTGGAATCTACGAGCAGTACTTC.